These 26 T cell receptor beta chains were sequenced from one sample in a study of blood T cells in healthy people across ages. For the second PCR, which ran for about 6 to 11 cycles, a sample-barcoded 5' primer and a J-beta primer mix were used. TCRdb itself ran the 5' RACE reads through MiXCR, one entry per CDR3 protein. The sample shows some 730,000 distinct CDR3 sequences, about 20% of them seen only once. Sequenced material: blood. The receptors shown here come from a man aged 65-85 years in good health.

The chain combines TRBV20-1 with TRBJ2-5; D tentatively fits TRBD1 or TRBD2 (5 bases each). The J call may be in error: the DNA end matches TRBJ2-1 better. The germline V gene has CDR1 DFQATT and CDR2 SNEGSKA (reference sequence). This CDR3 has 13 amino acids. CDR3 protein: CSSGLTSYNEQFF. For the CDR3, the DNA is TGCAGCTCGGGGCTCACCTCTTACAATGAGCAGTTCTTC.

CDR3 nucleotides: TGTGCCAGCTCACGCTCCGGGACAGAATATGGCTACACCTTC. This gives the protein CASSRSGTEYGYTF. This chain connects TRBV18 to TRBJ1-2, with 7 bases identical to TRBD1. Germline CDR1 reads KGHSH; CDR2 reads LQKENI. The CDR3 is made up of 14 amino acids. Trimming removed 4 bases from V and 5 bases from J; junction bases left unmatched: 7.

At least ten counts were recorded for this clonotype. In DNA, the CDR3 is TGCAGTGCTAGTCGTCTAGCGGGAGCCCGCAAAAACATTCAGTACTTC. Protein product: CSASRLAGARKNIQYF. This chain joins TRBV20-1 and TRBJ2-4; TRBD2 agrees at 10 bases. Germline lookup yields CDR1 DFQATT and CDR2 SNEGSKA (reference sequence). This CDR3 has 16 residues. Germline trimming cut 3 bases from V and 3 bases from J; bases unmatched to any gene: 8.

As regards this clonotype: Being one base from a much bigger clone, this may be a read error. The chain links TRBV5-8 to TRBJ2-7, with 8 bases lining up with TRBD1. Germline CDR1 SGHTS, CDR2 YDEGEE. The CDR3 runs 11 residues. CDR3 sequence (DNA): TGTACCAGCAGCTTGGCAGGGGGCACGTACTTC. Translating it yields CTSSLAGGTYF. Drawing the rest from reference TRBV5-8 and TRBJ2-7, the complete variable domain is EAGVTQSPTHLIKTRGQQATLRCSPISGHTSVYWYQQALGLGLQFLLWYDEGEERNRGNFPPRFSGRQFPNYSSELNVNALELEDSALYLCTSSLAGGTYFGPGTRLTVT.

CDR3 loop: CASRRRDSSYEQYF. The CDR3 nucleotides read TGTGCCAGCAGACGCAGGGACAGCTCCTACGAGCAGTACTTC. This chain links TRBV7-2 with TRBJ2-7; 7 bases align to TRBD1. The CDR3 is 14 amino acids. The ends lost 6 bases at V and 0 bases at J; junction bases unmatched: 5. Germline CDR1 is SGHTA and CDR2 is FQGNSA. Full variable domain (remainder filled in from reference TRBV7-2 and TRBJ2-7): GAGVSQSPSNKVTEKGKDVELRCDPISGHTALYWYRQSLGQGLEFLIYFQGNSAPDKSGLPSDRFSAERTGGSVSTLTIQRTQQEDSAVYLCASRRRDSSYEQYFGPGTRLTVT.

This clonotype was seen only once. This chain connects TRBV7-9 to TRBJ2-3; 12 bases are shared with TRBD2. The CDR3 extends over 16 amino acids. V gave up 4 bases and J gave up 3 bases; unmatched junction bases: 5. Germline values: CDR1 SEHNR, CDR2 FQNEAQ (reference sequence). Written as DNA, the CDR3 is TGTGCCAGCAGCTACGGACTAGCGGGGCTTACAGATACGCAGTATTTT. It codes for CASSYGLAGLTDTQYF. Variable domain in full (rest from reference TRBV7-9 and TRBJ2-3): DTGVSQNPRHKITKRGQNVTFRCDPISEHNRLYWYRQTLGQGPEFLTYFQNEAQLEKSRLLSDRFSAERPKGSFSTLEIQRTEQGDSAMYLCASSYGLAGLTDTQYFGPGTRLTVL.

This clonotype was recorded a few times. The rearrangement links TRBV20-1 to TRBJ2-3; TRBD2 agrees at 9 bases. There are 16 residues in the CDR3. Germline V gene lookup returns CDR1 DFQATT and CDR2 SNEGSKA (reference sequence). J was trimmed by 5 bases and V by 4 bases; bases with no gene match: 13. The CDR3 coding sequence is TGCAGTGCTACTGGATCTGCGGGAGGGCTGATAGATACGCAGTATTTT. Translation: CSATGSAGGLIDTQYF.

This chain uses TRBV12-3 or TRBV12-4 with TRBJ1-2; 7 bases are a match to TRBD1. The CDR3 covers 14 residues. Germline trimming cut 5 bases from V and 2 bases from J; bases unmatched to any gene: 5. The CDR3 nucleotides read TGTGCCAGCAGTCATCGACAGGGCAACTATGGCTACACCTTC. Translation gives CASSHRQGNYGYTF.

J is TRBJ2-7 and V is TRBV5-1; 8 bases line up with TRBD2. CDR1 and CDR2 (germline): SGHRS, YFSETQ. The CDR3 is made up of 14 amino acids. J gave up 3 bases and V 7 bases, and 9 bases lay outside the gene matches. CDR3 protein: CASGDERGIYEQYF. The CDR3 DNA sequence: TGCGCCAGCGGCGACGAGCGGGGGATCTACGAGCAGTACTTC.

This clonotype has more than one count but fewer than ten. The genes are TRBV3-1 and TRBJ1-1; 8 bases are shared with TRBD1. With V trimmed by 1 base and J by 7 bases, 5 bases remained unmatched. The length of the CDR3 is 14 residues. Germline V CDR1 and CDR2: LGHDT, YNNKEL (reference sequence). The CDR3 loop is CASSQVGTGFEAFF. The DNA of the CDR3 is TGTGCCAGCAGCCAAGTTGGGACAGGATTTGAAGCTTTCTTT. Filled out from reference TRBV3-1 and TRBJ1-1, the complete variable domain reads DTAVSQTPKYLVTQMGNDKSIKCEQNLGHDTMYWYKQDSKKFLKIMFSYNNKELIINETVPNRFSPKSPDKAHLNLHINSLELGDSAVYFCASSQVGTGFEAFFGQGTRLTVV.

The chain is built from TRBV20-1 and TRBJ1-1, with TRBD1 as a possible D gene (5 bases). The germline V gene has CDR1 DFQATT and CDR2 SNEGSKA (reference sequence). CDR3 size: 14 residues. Trimming pared 5 bases from V and 1 base from J, leaving 14 bases between. CDR3 protein: CSAPGPTGNTEAFF. The CDR3 region has the DNA TGCAGTGCTCCGGGACCCACTGGGAACACTGAAGCTTTCTTT.

The chain joins TRBV15 to TRBJ1-6; D remains unclear. Trimming removed 1 base at V and 0 bases at J, with 10 bases between. Germline lookup yields CDR1 LNHNV and CDR2 YYDKDF (reference sequence). There are 17 residues in the CDR3. In DNA form, the CDR3 reads TGTGCCACCAGCAGAGGAAGACGGAGCTCCTATAATTCACCCCTCCACTTT. The encoded protein is CATSRGRRSSYNSPLHF.

V usage is TRBV12-3 or TRBV12-4 and J usage is TRBJ1-1; 7 nucleotides align to TRBD1. The length of the CDR3 is 14 residues. The J segment lost 1 base and the V segment lost 6 bases, leaving 5 bases of the junction unmatched. CDR3 loop: CASSMTGSNTEAFF. The CDR3 nucleotides read TGTGCCAGCAGCATGACAGGGTCGAACACTGAAGCTTTCTTT.

In this sample, this clonotype turned up a few times. This chain joins TRBV7-6 and TRBJ2-7, with TRBD2 matching over 10 bases. Trimming at V came to 4 bases and at J to 0 bases, leaving 3 bases not matched to a gene. This CDR3 spans 15 amino acids. Germline CDR1 and CDR2: SGHVS and FNYEAQ. The CDR3 protein is CASSSSGGYSYEQYF. The CDR3 nucleotides are TGTGCCAGCAGCTCTAGCGGGGGTTACTCCTACGAGCAGTACTTC.

A few counts support this clonotype. The chain recombines TRBV28 with TRBJ2-3; D gene uncertain. Trimming removed 4 bases from V and 5 bases from J, with 10 bases in between. This CDR3 comprises 13 residues. The germline V gene has CDR1 MDHEN and CDR2 SYDVKM. In DNA form, the CDR3 reads TGTGCCAGCAGTTCCCCCCATGGAGATACGCAGTATTTT. It is translated as CASSSPHGDTQYF.

The chain links TRBV5-1 to TRBJ2-2; TRBD1 is a possible D gene (6 bases). Between the trimmed V and J ends, which lost 4 bases and 0 bases, there was a span of 13 bases. Per germline, CDR1 SGHRS and CDR2 YFSETQ. This CDR3 is built from 16 residues. Here the CDR3 reads CASSGGHYANTGELFF. As DNA, the CDR3 is TGCGCCAGCAGCGGGGGACATTACGCGAACACCGGGGAGCTGTTTTTT.

With regard to this clonotype: At one end the junction does not follow the germline gene, possibly because of a read error. V gene TRBV27 combines with J gene TRBJ2-1, with TRBD1 matching over 7 bases. The CDR3 is 17 amino acids. Germline CDR1 is MNHEY and CDR2 is SMNVEV (reference sequence). CDR3 in amino acids: CASSLTPTGFGAYEQHF. The CDR3 DNA is TGTGCCAGCAGTTTAACCCCGACAGGGTTTGGGGCCTACGAGCAGCACTTC.

This clonotype was counted only a few times. This chain links TRBV7-9 with TRBJ1-1, with D possibly matching TRBD1 (5 bases). Looked up from germline, CDR1 is SEHNR and CDR2 is FQNEAQ (reference sequence). Trimming took 1 base from V and 6 from J, leaving 12 bases between them. This CDR3 has 14 amino acids. The CDR3 sequence is CASSLGQGFAEAFF. CDR3 DNA sequence: TGTGCCAGCAGCTTAGGTCAGGGTTTCGCTGAAGCTTTCTTT. Full variable domain (remainder filled in from reference TRBV7-9 and TRBJ1-1): DTGVSQNPRHKITKRGQNVTFRCDPISEHNRLYWYRQTLGQGPEFLTYFQNEAQLEKSRLLSDRFSAERPKGSFSTLEIQRTEQGDSAMYLCASSLGQGFAEAFFGQGTRLTVV.

There are a few counts of this clonotype. The chain carries TRBV19 and TRBJ1-5; 9 positions agree with TRBD1. Germline CDR1 reads LNHDA; CDR2 reads SQIVND (reference sequence). Trimming took 11 bases from V and 1 from J; bases not matched to a gene: 6. The CDR3 is made up of 14 amino acids. CDR3 amino acids: CAGGGTGSNQPQHF. CDR3 bases: TGTGCCGGAGGGGGGACAGGGAGCAATCAGCCCCAGCATTTT.

The chain recombines TRBV7-2 with TRBJ1-3, with TRBD1 matching 7 bases. V trimming: 1 base; J trimming: 2 bases; junction bases outside the gene matches: 11. Germline-derived CDR1 and CDR2 are SGHTA and FQGNSA. CDR3 length: 18 residues. The CDR3 sequence: CASSLGGMDRLPGNTIYF. The CDR3 nucleotides read TGTGCCAGCAGCTTAGGGGGGATGGACAGGCTTCCTGGAAACACCATATATTTT.

The chain links TRBV29-1 to TRBJ2-6, with 7 bases identical to TRBD1. Germline values: CDR1 SQVTM, CDR2 ANQGSEA. CDR3 size: 17 residues. The V and J ends lost 6 bases and 0 bases, in that order; junction bases with no gene match: 11. CDR3 protein: CSVPTGPWGSGANVLTF. CDR3 bases: TGCAGCGTCCCGACAGGGCCCTGGGGCTCTGGGGCCAACGTCCTGACTTTC.

The V gene is TRBV24-1, the J gene TRBJ2-5; D is tentatively TRBD1 or TRBD2 (5 bases each). The J call is doubtful: the DNA matches TRBJ2-1 better. Germline CDR1 is KGHDR and CDR2 is SFDVKD. The CDR3 is made up of 15 amino acids. CDR3 protein: CATSDPRGQDKKQFF. In nucleotides, the CDR3 is TGTGCCACCAGTGACCCTCGGGGCCAAGATAAGAAGCAGTTCTTC.

The chain links TRBV5-5 to TRBJ2-1; D call uncertain. The CDR3 contains 14 residues. Germline CDR1 SGHKS, CDR2 YYEKEE (reference sequence). Deletions cut 1 base from V and 3 bases from J, with 8 bases between. The CDR3: CASSLSTLYNEQFF. The CDR3 coding sequence is TGTGCCAGCAGCTTGTCTACTCTCTACAATGAGCAGTTCTTC.

The sample holds one count of this clonotype. The chain combines TRBV3-1 with TRBJ2-1; perhaps TRBD2 as D (5 bases). V lost 5 bases and J lost 15, with 14 bases in between. The CDR3 has 11 amino acids. Germline V gene data show CDR1 as LGHDT and CDR2 as YNNKEL (reference sequence). This chain's CDR3 is CASSKRWEWFF. CDR3 coding DNA: TGTGCCAGCAGCAAGCGGTGGGAGTGGTTCTTC.

This clonotype was recorded a few times. V usage is TRBV5-1 and J usage is TRBJ1-5, with a possible D match to TRBD1 (6 bases). The CDR3 is 16 amino acids. CDR1 is SGHRS, CDR2 YFSETQ, per germline. The germline V and J ends were trimmed by 0 bases and 3 bases, with 13 bases remaining between them. The CDR3 region is CASSLGPGENNQPQHF. CDR3 nucleotides: TGCGCCAGCAGCTTGGGCCCAGGGGAGAACAATCAGCCCCAGCATTTT. Together with reference TRBV5-1 and TRBJ1-5, the CDR3 gives the full variable domain: KAGVTQTPRYLIKTRGQQVTLSCSPISGHRSVSWYQQTPGQGLQFLFEYFSETQRNKGNFPGRFSGRQFSNSRSEMNVSTLELGDSALYLCASSLGPGENNQPQHFGDGTRLSIL.

V gene TRBV11-2 combines with J gene TRBJ1-1; D may be TRBD1 (6 bases). The CDR3 totals 14 residues. Trimming shortened V by 2 bases and J by 5 bases, and 12 bases separated the two germline ends. Germline V CDR1 and CDR2: SGHAT, FQNNGV. The CDR3 loop reads CASSLNRVRTEAFF. The CDR3 DNA reads TGTGCCAGCAGCTTAAACAGGGTGAGGACTGAAGCTTTCTTT.